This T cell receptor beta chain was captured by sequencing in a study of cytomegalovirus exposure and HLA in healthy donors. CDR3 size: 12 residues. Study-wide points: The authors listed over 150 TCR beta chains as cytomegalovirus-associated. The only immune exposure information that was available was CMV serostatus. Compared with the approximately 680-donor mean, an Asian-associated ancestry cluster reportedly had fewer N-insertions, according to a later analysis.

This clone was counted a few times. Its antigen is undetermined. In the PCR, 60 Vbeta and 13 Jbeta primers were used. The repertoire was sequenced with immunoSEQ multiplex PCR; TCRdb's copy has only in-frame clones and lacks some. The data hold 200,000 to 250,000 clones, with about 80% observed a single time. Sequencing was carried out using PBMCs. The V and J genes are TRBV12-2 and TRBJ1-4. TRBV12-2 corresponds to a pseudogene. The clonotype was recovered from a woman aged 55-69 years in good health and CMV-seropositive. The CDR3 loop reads CASRPREGELFF. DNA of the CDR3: TGTGCAAGTCGCCCCCGTGAGGGTGAACTGTTTTTT.